This record covers a single TCR beta chain. The target antigen is unknown. The PCR employed 60 Vbeta primers together with 13 Jbeta primers. Some clones are missing from TCRdb's copy, which holds only in-frame ones; the method was immunoSEQ multiplex PCR. The table shows fewer than 200,000 clones, with approximately 67% occurring only once. This record comes from a study of cytomegalovirus exposure and HLA in healthy donors. Study conclusions and caveats: Among immune exposure information, only CMV serostatus was available. Sequencing depth across donors, presence/absence analyses assumed, was roughly uniform.

From germline, CDR1 is GTSNPN and CDR2 SVGIG (reference sequence). Deletions cut 2 bases from V and 2 bases from J, with 9 bases between. The CDR3 totals 13 residues. The receptor's source is a woman under 30 in good health and CMV-seropositive. What was sequenced was PBMCs. The genes are TRBV30 and TRBJ1-1; weak D call: TRBD1 (6 bases). This CDR3 is CAWSIQGNTEAFF. DNA of the CDR3: TGTGCCTGGAGTATACAGGGTAACACTGAAGCTTTCTTT.